The clone carrying this T cell receptor beta chain has more than one count but fewer than ten. Its target is unknown. Unique molecular identifiers had been added to the TCR beta cDNA libraries. Each CDR3 protein is one row after TCRdb ran MiXCR on the PCR reads. This sample has 170,000 or so distinct CDR3 sequences, with over 25% found just once. From germline, CDR1 is MGHDK and CDR2 SYGVNS. V was shortened by 2 bases and J by 9 bases, with 11 bases between the two germline ends. The CDR3 loop spans 14 amino acids. This sample was included in a study of post-analysis software for immune sequencing data. Study-level results: TRBV5-6, TRBV5-1 and TRBV20-1 belonged to a set of roughly 5 TRBV segments that were more frequent in patients than controls. Controls' normalized Chao1 diversity significantly exceeded that of multiple sclerosis patients. Those samples that were prepared in the same batch co-clustered strongly by F measure.

This sequence was found in a girl between 5 and 17 years old with multiple sclerosis. Input material: blood. The chain links TRBV25-1 to TRBJ1-6, with TRBD1 as a possible D gene (5 bases). CDR3 in amino acids: CASSELPTGSPLHF. The CDR3 DNA reads TGTGCCAGCAGTGAACTACCTACAGGTTCACCCCTCCACTTT.